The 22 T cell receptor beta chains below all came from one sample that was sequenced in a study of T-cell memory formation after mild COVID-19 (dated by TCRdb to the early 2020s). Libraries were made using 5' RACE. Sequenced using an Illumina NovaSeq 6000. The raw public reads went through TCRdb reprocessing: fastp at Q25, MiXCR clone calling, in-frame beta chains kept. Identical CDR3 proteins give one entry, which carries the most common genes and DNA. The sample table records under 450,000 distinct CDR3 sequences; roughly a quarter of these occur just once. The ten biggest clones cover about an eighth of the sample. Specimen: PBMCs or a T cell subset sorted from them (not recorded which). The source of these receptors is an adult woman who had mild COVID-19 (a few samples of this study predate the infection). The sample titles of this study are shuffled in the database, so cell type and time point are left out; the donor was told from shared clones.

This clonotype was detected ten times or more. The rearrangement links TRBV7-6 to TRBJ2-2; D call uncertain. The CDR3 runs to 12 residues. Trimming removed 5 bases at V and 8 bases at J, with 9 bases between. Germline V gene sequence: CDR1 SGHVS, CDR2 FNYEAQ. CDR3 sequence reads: CASSPQSGELFF. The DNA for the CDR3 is TGTGCCAGCAGCCCTCAGTCGGGGGAGCTGTTTTTT.

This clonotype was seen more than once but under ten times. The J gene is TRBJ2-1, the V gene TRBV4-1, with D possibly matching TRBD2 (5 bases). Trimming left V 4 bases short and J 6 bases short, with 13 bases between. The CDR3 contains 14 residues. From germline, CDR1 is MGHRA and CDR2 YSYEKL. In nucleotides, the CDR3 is TGCGCCAGCAGCCTGGTCGGGGAGCCCAATGAGCAGTTCTTC. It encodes CASSLVGEPNEQFF.

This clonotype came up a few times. CDR3 sequence: CASSLPGNQPPFF. Written as DNA, the CDR3 is TGCGCCAGCAGCTTGCCAGGAAACCAGCCGCCTTTCTTT. V and J are TRBV5-1 and TRBJ1-1, with no clear D. This CDR3 has 13 amino acids. The V end was cut by 1 base, the J end by 12 bases, with 16 bases between. Germline CDR1 reads SGHRS; CDR2 reads YFSETQ. Based on the CDR3 plus reference TRBV5-1 and TRBJ1-1, the full variable domain is KAGVTQTPRYLIKTRGQQVTLSCSPISGHRSVSWYQQTPGQGLQFLFEYFSETQRNKGNFPGRFSGRQFSNSRSEMNVSTLELGDSALYLCASSLPGNQPPFFGQGTRLTVV.

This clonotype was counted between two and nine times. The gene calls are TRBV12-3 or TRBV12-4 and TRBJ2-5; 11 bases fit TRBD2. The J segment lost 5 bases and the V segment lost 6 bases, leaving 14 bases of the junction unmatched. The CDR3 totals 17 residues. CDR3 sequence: CASRPTLAGGLWETQYF. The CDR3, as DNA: TGTGCCAGCAGGCCGACTTTAGCGGGGGGGCTGTGGGAGACCCAGTACTTC.

The CDR3 is CSAEGAKRQETQYF. The CDR3 coding sequence is TGCAGTGCCGAGGGGGCCAAACGGCAAGAGACCCAGTACTTC. The chain couples TRBV20-1 to TRBJ2-5; 7 nucleotides align to TRBD1. The CDR3 contains 14 residues. Trimming removed 6 bases from V and 2 bases from J; junction bases left unmatched: 9. Germline values: CDR1 DFQATT, CDR2 SNEGSKA (reference sequence).

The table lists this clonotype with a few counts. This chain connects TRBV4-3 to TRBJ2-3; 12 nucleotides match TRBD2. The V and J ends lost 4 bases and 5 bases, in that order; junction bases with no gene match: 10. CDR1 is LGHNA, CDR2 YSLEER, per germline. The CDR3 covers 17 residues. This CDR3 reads CASSPLAGGPGKDTQYF. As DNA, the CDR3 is TGCGCCAGCAGCCCGCTAGCGGGAGGGCCTGGGAAAGATACGCAGTATTTT.

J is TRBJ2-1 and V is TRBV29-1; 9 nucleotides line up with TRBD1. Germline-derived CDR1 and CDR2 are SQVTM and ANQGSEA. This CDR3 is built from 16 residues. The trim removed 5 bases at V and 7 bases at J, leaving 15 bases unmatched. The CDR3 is CSVPNLLTGGKNEQFF. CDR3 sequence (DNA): TGCAGCGTTCCCAACCTTCTTACAGGGGGCAAGAATGAGCAGTTCTTC.

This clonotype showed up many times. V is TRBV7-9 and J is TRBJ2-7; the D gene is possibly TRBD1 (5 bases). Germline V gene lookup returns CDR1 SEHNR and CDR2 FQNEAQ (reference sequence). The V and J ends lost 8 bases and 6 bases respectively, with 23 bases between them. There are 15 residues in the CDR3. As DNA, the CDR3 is TGTGCCAGCCAATCCTCCCCTGACAGTTCGGGCGAGCAGTACTTC. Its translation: CASQSSPDSSGEQYF. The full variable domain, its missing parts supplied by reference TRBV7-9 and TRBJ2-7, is DTGVSQNPRHKITKRGQNVTFRCDPISEHNRLYWYRQTLGQGPEFLTYFQNEAQLEKSRLLSDRFSAERPKGSFSTLEIQRTEQGDSAMYLCASQSSPDSSGEQYFGPGTRLTVT.

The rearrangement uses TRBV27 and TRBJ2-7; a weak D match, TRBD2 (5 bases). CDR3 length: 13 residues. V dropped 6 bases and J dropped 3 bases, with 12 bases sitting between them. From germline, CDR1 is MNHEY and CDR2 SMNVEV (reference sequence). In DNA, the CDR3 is TGTGCCAGCAGAGAAGCCGGGGACTACGAGCAGTACTTC. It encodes CASREAGDYEQYF.

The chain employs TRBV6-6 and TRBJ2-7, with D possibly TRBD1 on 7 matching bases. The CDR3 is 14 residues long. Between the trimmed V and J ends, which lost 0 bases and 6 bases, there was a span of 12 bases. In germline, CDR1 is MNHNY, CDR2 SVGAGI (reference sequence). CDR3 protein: CASSYSRDSGEQYF. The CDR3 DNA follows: TGTGCCAGCAGTTACTCGCGGGACAGTGGCGAGCAGTACTTC.

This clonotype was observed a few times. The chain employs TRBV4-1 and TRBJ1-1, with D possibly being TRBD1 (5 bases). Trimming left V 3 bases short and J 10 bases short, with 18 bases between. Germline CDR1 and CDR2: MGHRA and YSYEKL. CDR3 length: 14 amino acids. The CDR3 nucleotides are TGCGCCAGCAGCCAGGGGGGTGACCTAAGCGTAGCTTTCTTT. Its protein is CASSQGGDLSVAFF.

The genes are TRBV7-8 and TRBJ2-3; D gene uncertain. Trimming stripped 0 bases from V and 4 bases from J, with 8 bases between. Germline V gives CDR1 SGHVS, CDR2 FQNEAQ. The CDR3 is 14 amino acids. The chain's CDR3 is CASSLAVSPDTQYF. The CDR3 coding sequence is TGTGCCAGCAGCTTAGCGGTCAGCCCAGATACGCAGTATTTT.

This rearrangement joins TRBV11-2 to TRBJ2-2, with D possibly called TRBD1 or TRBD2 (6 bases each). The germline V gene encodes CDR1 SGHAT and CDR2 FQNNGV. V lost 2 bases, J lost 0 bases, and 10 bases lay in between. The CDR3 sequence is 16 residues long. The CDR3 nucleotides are TGTGCCAGCAGCTTACTGGGGGGCTCGAACACCGGGGAGCTGTTTTTT. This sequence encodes CASSLLGGSNTGELFF.

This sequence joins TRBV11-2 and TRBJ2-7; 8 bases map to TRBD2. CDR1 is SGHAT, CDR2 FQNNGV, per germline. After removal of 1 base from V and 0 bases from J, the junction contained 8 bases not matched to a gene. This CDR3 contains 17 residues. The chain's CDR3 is CASSLGRGGPTSYEQYF. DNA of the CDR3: TGTGCCAGCAGCTTAGGTCGGGGGGGACCTACCTCCTACGAGCAGTACTTC.

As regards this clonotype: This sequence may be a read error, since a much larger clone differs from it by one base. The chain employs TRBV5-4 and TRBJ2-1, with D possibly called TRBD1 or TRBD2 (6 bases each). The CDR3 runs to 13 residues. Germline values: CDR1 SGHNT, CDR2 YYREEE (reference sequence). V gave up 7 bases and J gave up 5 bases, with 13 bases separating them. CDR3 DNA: TGTGCCAGCGTGGGGGGCCTCGACAATGAGCAGTTCTTC. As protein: CASVGGLDNEQFF.

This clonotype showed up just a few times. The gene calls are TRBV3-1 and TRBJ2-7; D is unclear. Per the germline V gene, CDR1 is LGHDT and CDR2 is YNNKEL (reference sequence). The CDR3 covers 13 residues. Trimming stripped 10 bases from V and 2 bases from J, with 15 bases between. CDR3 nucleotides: TGTGCCACCAGTAGGGTTGGAGCCTACGAGCAGTACTTC. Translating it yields CATSRVGAYEQYF.

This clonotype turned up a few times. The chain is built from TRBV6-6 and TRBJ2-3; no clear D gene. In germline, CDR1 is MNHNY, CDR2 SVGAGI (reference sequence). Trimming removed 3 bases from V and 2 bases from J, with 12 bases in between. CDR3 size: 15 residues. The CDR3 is CASSYLGRHTDTQYF. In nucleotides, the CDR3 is TGTGCCAGCAGTTATCTCGGCAGACACACAGATACGCAGTATTTT.

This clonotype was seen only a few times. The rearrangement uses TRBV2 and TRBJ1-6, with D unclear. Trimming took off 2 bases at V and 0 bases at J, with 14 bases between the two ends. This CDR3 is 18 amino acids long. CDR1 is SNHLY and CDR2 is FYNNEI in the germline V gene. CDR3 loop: CASSERNPTFSYNSPLHF. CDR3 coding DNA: TGTGCCAGCAGTGAAAGGAACCCTACCTTCTCCTATAATTCACCCCTCCACTTT. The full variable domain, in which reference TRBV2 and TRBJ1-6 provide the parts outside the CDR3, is EPEVTQTPSHQVTQMGQEVILRCVPISNHLYFYWYRQILGQKVEFLVSFYNNEISEKSEIFDDQFSVERPDGSNFTLKIRSTKLEDSAMYFCASSERNPTFSYNSPLHFGNGTRLTVT.

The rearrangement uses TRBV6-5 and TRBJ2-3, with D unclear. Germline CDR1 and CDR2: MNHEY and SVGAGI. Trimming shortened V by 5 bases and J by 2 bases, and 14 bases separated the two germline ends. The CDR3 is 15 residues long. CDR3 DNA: TGTGCCAGCAGTCTCAGGAGTGGGCACACAGATACGCAGTATTTT. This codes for CASSLRSGHTDTQYF.

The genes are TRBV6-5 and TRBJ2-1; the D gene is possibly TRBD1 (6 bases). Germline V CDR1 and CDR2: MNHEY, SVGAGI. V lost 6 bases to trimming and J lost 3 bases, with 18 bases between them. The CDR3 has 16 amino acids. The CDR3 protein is CASSHRVISVYNEQFF. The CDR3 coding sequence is TGTGCCAGCAGCCACAGGGTTATCAGCGTCTACAATGAGCAGTTCTTC.

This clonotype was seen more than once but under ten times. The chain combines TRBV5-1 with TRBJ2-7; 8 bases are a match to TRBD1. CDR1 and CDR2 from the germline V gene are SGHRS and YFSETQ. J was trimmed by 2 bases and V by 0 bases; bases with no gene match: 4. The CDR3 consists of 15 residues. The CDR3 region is CASSLDTGGPYEQYF. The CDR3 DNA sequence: TGCGCCAGCAGCTTGGATACAGGGGGTCCCTACGAGCAGTACTTC.

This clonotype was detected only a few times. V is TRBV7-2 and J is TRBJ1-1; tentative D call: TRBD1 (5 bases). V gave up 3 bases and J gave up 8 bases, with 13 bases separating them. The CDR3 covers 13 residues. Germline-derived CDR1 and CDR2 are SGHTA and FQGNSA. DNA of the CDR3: TGTGCCAGCAGCTTTGGGGGGGGAGGAGAAGCTTTCTTT. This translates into CASSFGGGGEAFF.